This T cell receptor (beta chain) derives from a study of blood T cells in healthy people across ages. Study-wide background: Per two T cells, about one barcoded beta molecule was captured through template switching. Study-wide results and caveats: Per-million-T-cell TCR beta diversity fell roughly linearly with age. Greater diversity and more naive CD4+ cells were seen in long-lived donors than in aged donors.

This CDR3 comprises 14 residues. Germline values: CDR1 SGHDT, CDR2 YYEEEE. With 2 bases removed from V and 7 bases from J, the gap between germline ends came to 15 bases. Primers used in a second PCR of about 7 to 12 cycles were a sample-barcoded 5' primer and a J-beta primer mix. TCRdb processed the 5' RACE reads anew with MiXCR; each CDR3 protein has one entry. The table shows about 1.5 million distinct CDR3 sequences, with roughly two fifths occurring only once. Peripheral blood samples of roughly 9.8 milliliters were drawn from each donor. This clonotype was seen a handful of times. Its antigen is still unknown.

This chain joins TRBV5-6 and TRBJ1-2; TRBD1 might be the D (5 bases). The sample taken for sequencing was blood. This clonotype was sampled from a woman aged 18-29 years in good health. This CDR3 reads CASSLEGLGIGYTF. The CDR3, as DNA: TGTGCCAGCAGCTTAGAGGGGTTGGGGATTGGCTACACCTTC. Looking up the rest from reference TRBV5-6 and TRBJ1-2 gives the full variable domain: DAGVTQSPTHLIKTRGQQVTLRCSPKSGHDTVSWYQQALGQGPQFIFQYYEEEERQRGNFPDRFSGHQFPNYSSELNVNALLLGDSALYLCASSLEGLGIGYTFGSGTRLTVV.